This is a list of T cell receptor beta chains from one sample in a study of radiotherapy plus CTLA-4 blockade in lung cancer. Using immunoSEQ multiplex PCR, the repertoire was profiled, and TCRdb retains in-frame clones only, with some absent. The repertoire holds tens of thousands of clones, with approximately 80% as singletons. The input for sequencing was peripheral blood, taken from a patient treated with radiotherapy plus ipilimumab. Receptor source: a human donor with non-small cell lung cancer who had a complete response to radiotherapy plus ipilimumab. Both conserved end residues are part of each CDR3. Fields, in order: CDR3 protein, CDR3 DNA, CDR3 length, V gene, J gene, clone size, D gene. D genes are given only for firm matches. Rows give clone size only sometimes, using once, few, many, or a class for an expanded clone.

CDR3: CASSQVSLTYNEQFF
DNA: TGCGCCAGCAGCCAAGTAAGCCTTACCTACAATGAGCAGTTCTTC
length: 15
V: TRBV4-1
J: TRBJ2-1
size: .
D: .

CDR3: CASSLRGEQETQYF
DNA: TGTGCCAGCAGTTTGCGGGGGGAACAAGAGACCCAGTACTTC
length: 14
V: TRBV11-2
J: TRBJ2-5
size: few
D: TRBD2

CDR3: CASSPRAGGPIDNEQFF
DNA: TGTGCCAGCAGCCCCCGGGCGGGGGGGCCGATTGACAATGAGCAGTTCTTC
length: 17
V: TRBV9
J: TRBJ2-1
size: .
D: TRBD2

CDR3: CAWSPTGGVRNQPQHF
DNA: TGTGCCTGGAGTCCCACGGGAGGGGTCCGTAATCAGCCCCAGCATTTT
length: 16
V: TRBV30
J: TRBJ1-5
size: .
D: .

CDR3: CASTDRAKTSGANVLTF
DNA: TGTGCCAGTACCGACAGGGCGAAAACCTCTGGGGCCAACGTCCTGACTTTC
length: 17
V: TRBV19
J: TRBJ2-6
size: once
D: TRBD1

CDR3: CASSQVRGQSDTQYF
DNA: TGTGCCAGCTCACAGGTCAGGGGGCAGTCCGATACGCAGTATTTT
length: 15
V: TRBV18
J: TRBJ2-3
size: .
D: TRBD1

CDR3: CASSSTSGSPLEQFF
DNA: TGCGCCAGCAGCTCGACTAGCGGGAGTCCCTTGGAGCAGTTCTTC
length: 15
V: TRBV5-1
J: TRBJ2-1
size: .
D: TRBD2

CDR3: CASSAGEVGTGELFF
DNA: TGCGCCAGCAGCGCAGGGGAAGTGGGCACCGGGGAGCTGTTTTTT
length: 15
V: TRBV5-1
J: TRBJ2-2
size: .
D: .

CDR3: CASSLDRVNSPLHF
DNA: TGTGCCAGCAGCCTGGACAGGGTCAATTCACCCCTCCACTTT
length: 14
V: TRBV5-4
J: TRBJ1-6
size: .
D: TRBD1

CDR3: CASSSPRENGYTF
DNA: TGTGCCAGCAGCTCCCCCCGGGAAAATGGCTACACCTTC
length: 13
V: TRBV7-8
J: TRBJ1-2
size: .
D: .

CDR3: CASSDSGQGNYGYTF
DNA: TGTGCCAGTAGTGACTCGGGACAGGGGAACTATGGCTACACCTTC
length: 15
V: TRBV19
J: TRBJ1-2
size: .
D: TRBD1

CDR3: CASSPQGQGLGYTF
DNA: TGTGCCAGCAGTCCCCAGGGACAGGGACTGGGCTACACCTTC
length: 14
V: TRBV27
J: TRBJ1-2
size: .
D: TRBD1

CDR3: CASSWTGDTEAFF
DNA: TGTGCCAGTTCCTGGACAGGGGACACTGAAGCTTTCTTT
length: 13
V: TRBV19
J: TRBJ1-1
size: large
D: TRBD1

CDR3: CASSRQGPQHF
DNA: TGTGCCAGTAGTAGACAGGGGCCCCAGCATTTT
length: 11
V: TRBV19
J: TRBJ1-5
size: .
D: TRBD1

CDR3: CASSVRDYGYTF
DNA: TGTGCCAGCAGTGTCAGGGACTATGGCTACACCTTC
length: 12
V: TRBV2
J: TRBJ1-2
size: many
D: .

CDR3: CASSPTTRETQYF
DNA: TGTGCCAGCAGCCCGACCACTAGAGAGACCCAGTACTTC
length: 13
V: TRBV5-6
J: TRBJ2-5
size: .
D: .

CDR3: CASSSRTSGRVGEQFF
DNA: TGCGCCAGCAGCTCCCGGACTAGCGGGAGGGTAGGTGAGCAGTTCTTC
length: 16
V: TRBV5-1
J: TRBJ2-1
size: .
D: TRBD2

CDR3: CASRGLWDGLPFF
DNA: TGTGCCAGCAGGGGCCTATGGGACGGACTACCCTTCTTC
length: 13
V: TRBV2
J: TRBJ1-2
size: .
D: .

CDR3: CASRGTGDSNQPQHF
DNA: TGCGCCAGCAGGGGGACAGGGGATAGCAATCAGCCCCAGCATTTT
length: 15
V: TRBV2
J: TRBJ1-5
size: .
D: TRBD1

CDR3: CASSYSIAEGKLFF
DNA: TGTGCCAGCAGTTACTCGATAGCGGAAGGAAAACTGTTTTTT
length: 14
V: TRBV6-5
J: TRBJ1-4
size: .
D: .

CDR3: CASSYPIPGIDTEAFF
DNA: TGTGCCAGCAGTTACCCGATACCGGGAATTGACACTGAAGCTTTCTTT
length: 16
V: TRBV6-6
J: TRBJ1-1
size: .
D: .

CDR3: CASSGRTGNGYTF
DNA: TGTGCCAGCAGCGGACGGACAGGGAATGGCTACACCTTC
length: 13
V: TRBV9
J: TRBJ1-2
size: .
D: TRBD1

CDR3: CASSQEGSGRALETQYF
DNA: TGCGCCAGCAGCCAAGAGGGAAGCGGGAGGGCCCTAGAGACCCAGTACTTC
length: 17
V: TRBV4-1
J: TRBJ2-5
size: .
D: TRBD2

CDR3: CASSTSPGYQETQYF
DNA: TGTGCCAGCAGTACCTCGCCAGGGTACCAAGAGACCCAGTACTTC
length: 15
V: TRBV6-6
J: TRBJ2-5
size: .
D: .

CDR3: CASSRRDSQNEQFF
DNA: TGTGCCAGCAGCCGTAGGGACAGTCAAAATGAGCAGTTCTTC
length: 14
V: TRBV5-4
J: TRBJ2-1
size: .
D: TRBD1

CDR3: CAWSRQGFEDTQYF
DNA: TGTGCCTGGAGTAGACAGGGTTTTGAAGATACGCAGTATTTT
length: 14
V: TRBV30
J: TRBJ2-3
size: .
D: TRBD1

CDR3: CASSDRAATNEKLFF
DNA: TGCGCCAGCAGCGACAGGGCCGCAACTAATGAAAAACTGTTTTTT
length: 15
V: TRBV4-3
J: TRBJ1-4
size: .
D: TRBD1

CDR3: CASSLHSYEQYF
DNA: TGTGCCAGCTCACTACACTCCTACGAGCAGTACTTC
length: 12
V: TRBV18
J: TRBJ2-7
size: few
D: .

CDR3: CAWRTAYGYTF
DNA: TGTGCCTGGAGGACAGCCTATGGCTACACCTTC
length: 11
V: TRBV30
J: TRBJ1-2
size: .
D: .

CDR3: CASSGEGLQETQYF
DNA: TGTGCCAGCAGTGGGGAGGGGTTGCAAGAGACCCAGTACTTC
length: 14
V: TRBV2
J: TRBJ2-5
size: .
D: TRBD2

CDR3: CASSIDRSGGFTEAFF
DNA: TGTGCCAGTAGTATAGATCGATCGGGGGGGTTCACTGAAGCTTTCTTT
length: 16
V: TRBV19
J: TRBJ1-1
size: .
D: .

CDR3: CASIKLDSPGDGYTF
DNA: TGTGCCAGCATCAAGCTTGATTCCCCAGGGGACGGCTACACCTTC
length: 15
V: TRBV11-2
J: TRBJ1-2
size: .
D: .

CDR3: CASSELQGRDYGYTF
DNA: TGTGCCAGCAGTGAACTACAGGGGAGAGACTATGGCTACACCTTC
length: 15
V: TRBV25-1
J: TRBJ1-2
size: .
D: TRBD1